Shown below are 24 T cell receptor beta chains from a single sample sequenced in a study of T-cell reconstitution after alpha-beta-depleted transplantation in children. Preparation of the TCRbeta library was carried out with unique molecular identifiers. One entry per CDR3 protein results from TCRdb running MiXCR on the PCR reads. The sample records 250,000 to 300,000 distinct CDR3 sequences, 10% being singletons. The sequencing used PBMCs, collected before TCRalphabeta/CD19-depleted stem cell transplant. The receptors come from a boy under two years old with acute myeloid leukemia, due to receive a stem cell transplant.

The V call is TRBV13, the J call TRBJ2-2; D unclear. The CDR3 contains 14 residues. Trimming shortened V by 2 bases and J by 4 bases, and 8 bases separated the two germline ends. Looked up from germline, CDR1 is PRHDT and CDR2 is FYEKMQ (reference sequence). Written as DNA, the CDR3 is TGTGCCAGCAGCTTATTCCTGGGCACCGGGGAGCTGTTTTTT. This gives the protein CASSLFLGTGELFF.

This clonotype was recorded a few times. The gene calls are TRBV7-9 and TRBJ2-1; 9 nucleotides line up with TRBD2. Unmatched junction bases numbered 1, after V lost 4 bases and J lost 3 bases. Germline CDR1 SEHNR, CDR2 FQNEAQ (reference sequence). This CDR3 has 14 amino acids. The CDR3 DNA is TGTGCCAGCAGCTCTAGCGGGATCTACAATGAGCAGTTCTTC. Translating it yields CASSSSGIYNEQFF.

At least ten counts were recorded for this clonotype. The chain recombines TRBV29-1 with TRBJ1-1; D is uncertain. The germline gives CDR1 SQVTM, CDR2 ANQGSEA. With 6 bases removed from V and 0 bases from J, the gap between germline ends came to 11 bases. This CDR3 contains 13 residues. In nucleotides, the CDR3 is TGCAGCGTGGAGGTCCAGTTGAACACTGAAGCTTTCTTT. This encodes CSVEVQLNTEAFF. The full variable domain, rest sourced from reference TRBV29-1 and TRBJ1-1, is SAVISQKPSRDICQRGTSLTIQCQVDSQVTMMFWYRQQPGQSLTLIATANQGSEATYESGFVIDKFPISRPNLTFSTLTVSNMSPEDSSIYLCSVEVQLNTEAFFGQGTRLTVV.

A remark on this clonotype: This sequence may be a read error, since a much larger clone differs from it by one base. This chain joins TRBV29-1 and TRBJ2-5, with D perhaps assigned TRBD1 or TRBD2 (6 bases each). V lost 0 bases, J lost 5 bases, and 13 bases lay in between. CDR1 and CDR2 (germline): SQVTM, ANQGSEA. The CDR3 is made up of 14 amino acids. CDR3 in amino acids: CSVEDWGARETQYF. In DNA, the CDR3 is TGCAGCGTTGAAGATTGGGGGGCGCGGGAGACCCAGTACTTC.

The V and J genes are TRBV28 and TRBJ1-5; D is unresolved. Looked up from germline, CDR1 is MDHEN and CDR2 is SYDVKM. With 7 bases removed from V and 10 bases from J, the gap between germline ends came to 17 bases. This CDR3 spans 13 amino acids. CDR3 sequence (DNA): TGTGCCAGCACCTCGCCCCGTTGGCGTCCCCAGCATTTT. It specifies CASTSPRWRPQHF.

In its sample, this clonotype was seen many times. The chain's CDR3 is CASSQAPGVYNEQFF. The CDR3 DNA reads TGCGCCAGCAGCCAAGCACCCGGGGTCTACAATGAGCAGTTCTTC. The chain recombines TRBV4-3 with TRBJ2-1; D may be TRBD2 (5 bases). Trimming pared 1 base from V and 3 bases from J, leaving 10 bases between. This CDR3 has 15 amino acids. CDR1 is LGHNA, CDR2 YSLEER, per germline.

This clonotype was counted at least ten times. The chain carries TRBV20-1 and TRBJ2-5; D gene uncertain. Germline V gene lookup returns CDR1 DFQATT and CDR2 SNEGSKA (reference sequence). The CDR3 is 13 residues long. Trimming took off 1 base at V and 7 bases at J, with 13 bases between the two ends. The CDR3, as DNA: TGCAGTGCTAGAGTCGGAGACACTGGGACCCAGTACTTC. It specifies CSARVGDTGTQYF.

This clonotype was detected ten times or more. V gene TRBV7-9 combines with J gene TRBJ2-1; D may correspond to TRBD1 or TRBD2 (5 bases each). The CDR3 is 14 residues long. Germline V lookup: CDR1 SEHNR, CDR2 FQNEAQ (reference sequence). V lost 5 bases and J 1 base, leaving 9 bases between the germline ends. For the CDR3, the DNA is TGTGCCAGCAGCCGGGACGGATCCTACAATGAGCAGTTCTTC. Translating gives CASSRDGSYNEQFF.

Concerning this clonotype: A much larger clonotype is one base distant, so this may be a read error. J is TRBJ2-5 and V is TRBV20-1, with D perhaps assigned TRBD1 or TRBD2 (6 bases each). CDR1 and CDR2 (germline): DFQATT, SNEGSKA (reference sequence). The CDR3 contains 15 residues. Trimming removed 0 bases from V and 0 bases from J, with 11 bases in between. CDR3 coding DNA: TGCAGTGCTAGAGATGAGGGGGGCCACCAAGAGACCCAGTACTTC. Translating gives CSARDEGGHQETQYF.

This clonotype appeared many times. The chain couples TRBV4-2 to TRBJ1-1; D possibly corresponds to TRBD1 (6 bases). CDR3 size: 18 residues. V lost 1 base and J lost 3, with 21 bases in between. Germline-derived CDR1 and CDR2 are LGHNA and YNFKEQ. The CDR3 DNA reads TGTGCCAGCAGCCAAGCTGCAGGGAGGAGAAGGGGGGACACTGAAGCTTTCTTT. This codes for CASSQAAGRRRGDTEAFF.

For this clonotype: A much larger clone differs by one base, so this may be a read error. V is TRBV27 and J is TRBJ2-2; tentatively, D is TRBD1 (6 bases). CDR1 is MNHEY and CDR2 is SMNVEV in the germline V gene (reference sequence). The CDR3 consists of 15 residues. CDR3 DNA sequence: TGTGCCGGCAGTTCAGACTACAGGGTCACCGGGGAGCTGTTTTTT. Amino acid sequence: CAGSSDYRVTGELFF.

This clonotype was observed at least ten times. The CDR3, as DNA: TGTGCCAGCAGTTTGATCCGAGCCTACAATGAGCAGTTCTTC. Its protein product is CASSLIRAYNEQFF. V and J are TRBV28 and TRBJ2-1; D gene ambiguous. CDR1 is MDHEN and CDR2 is SYDVKM in the germline V gene. Trimming stripped 3 bases from V and 2 bases from J, with 8 bases between. The CDR3 sequence is 14 residues long.

This clonotype was counted only a few times. Here the CDR3 DNA reads TGTGCCAGCAGCCTAGGGGGATTTCAATATCAGCCCCAGCATTTT. This translates into CASSLGGFQYQPQHF. The chain is built from TRBV28 and TRBJ1-5; D perhaps matches TRBD1 (6 bases). This CDR3 contains 15 residues. Germline V gives CDR1 MDHEN, CDR2 SYDVKM. Trimming removed 6 bases at V and 5 bases at J, with 17 bases between.

This clonotype was seen many times. V gene TRBV7-8 combines with J gene TRBJ1-6, with TRBD1 as a possible D gene (6 bases). The V gene's germline CDR1 is SGHVS and CDR2 FQNEAQ. The CDR3 runs to 16 residues. V was cut by 4 bases and J by 0 bases, with 10 bases left in between. The CDR3 reads CASSYRASSYNSPLHF. In nucleotides, the CDR3 is TGTGCCAGCAGCTACAGGGCGAGCTCCTATAATTCACCCCTCCACTTT.

At least ten counts were recorded for this clonotype. The chain couples TRBV7-2 to TRBJ2-3, with 12 bases matching TRBD2. There are 18 residues in the CDR3. From germline, CDR1 is SGHTA and CDR2 FQGNSA. V lost 2 bases to trimming and J lost 6 bases; unmatched junction nucleotides: 12. The CDR3 DNA reads TGTGCCAGCAGCTTAAGCGGTCGGCTAGCGGGAGGGCCGGATACGCAGTATTTT. The encoded protein is CASSLSGRLAGGPDTQYF.

At least ten counts were recorded for this clonotype. The chain is built from TRBV12-5 and TRBJ2-3, with D maybe TRBD2 (6 bases). This CDR3 is 13 amino acids long. Germline CDR1 and CDR2: LGHNT and FRNRAP. V was clipped by 0 bases and J by 9 bases, with 10 bases between them. CDR3 sequence: CASGLVSGATQYF. In DNA form, the CDR3 reads TGTGCTAGTGGTTTGGTTTCGGGAGCCACGCAGTATTTT.

This clonotype showed up many times. The chain uses TRBV20-1 and TRBJ2-3, with TRBD2 as a possible D gene (6 bases). The CDR3 loop spans 13 amino acids. The germline V and J ends were trimmed by 4 bases and 0 bases, with 8 bases remaining between them. Germline V lookup: CDR1 DFQATT, CDR2 SNEGSKA (reference sequence). CDR3 protein: CSANSGSTDTQYF. The CDR3, as DNA: TGCAGTGCTAATAGCGGTAGCACAGATACGCAGTATTTT.

V gene TRBV28 combines with J gene TRBJ2-3; weak D call: TRBD1 (5 bases). CDR3 length: 13 amino acids. Germline loops: CDR1 MDHEN, CDR2 SYDVKM. Between the trimmed V and J ends, which lost 4 bases and 8 bases, there was a span of 13 bases. CDR3 in DNA: TGTGCCAGCAGTTCCCACAACCAGGGTACGCAGTATTTT. Its translation is CASSSHNQGTQYF.

Comments on this clonotype: A clone one base away is much larger, so this may be a read error. This chain links TRBV6-1 with TRBJ2-7, with 9 bases lining up with TRBD1. The CDR3 totals 16 residues. Looked up from germline, CDR1 is MNHNS and CDR2 is SASEGT. Trimming took 4 bases from V and 3 from J; bases not matched to a gene: 10. This CDR3 reads CASSGGQGMTNYEQYF. As DNA, the CDR3 is TGTGCCAGCAGTGGGGGACAGGGTATGACAAACTACGAGCAGTACTTC.

This clonotype occurred a few times. The V call is TRBV7-2, the J call TRBJ2-7, with TRBD2 matching 7 bases. From germline, CDR1 is SGHTA and CDR2 FQGNSA. V trimming: 5 bases; J trimming: 3 bases; junction bases outside the gene matches: 13. The CDR3 is 16 amino acids. The CDR3 DNA is TGTGCCAGCAGCCCGGGACTACCACGCAAATTCTACGAGCAGTACTTC. Translated, it gives CASSPGLPRKFYEQYF.

This clonotype occurred many times. The chain links TRBV20-1 to TRBJ2-3; D unclear. The V end was cut by 3 bases, the J end by 0 bases, with 4 bases between. The CDR3 sequence is 12 residues long. Germline assignment: CDR1 DFQATT and CDR2 SNEGSKA (reference sequence). The CDR3 DNA follows: TGCAGTGCTAGCGACAGCACAGATACGCAGTATTTT. This translates into CSASDSTDTQYF.

At least ten counts were recorded for this clonotype. The chain uses TRBV18 and TRBJ1-6; TRBD1 matches 7 bases. The CDR3 has 16 residues. V lost 3 bases and J lost 7; bases outside the gene matches: 9. CDR1 KGHSH and CDR2 LQKENI come from the germline V gene. CDR3 loop: CASSPWGDSRNSPLHF. Written as DNA, the CDR3 is TGTGCCAGCTCACCTTGGGGGGACAGTCGGAATTCACCCCTCCACTTT.

This clonotype was detected many times. The gene calls are TRBV7-2 and TRBJ2-1, with D unresolved. CDR1 SGHTA and CDR2 FQGNSA come from the germline V gene. CDR3 length: 17 residues. V gave up 3 bases and J gave up 3 bases, with 18 bases separating them. The CDR3 nucleotides are TGTGCCAGCAGCTTGGTCGATCAGATGCTCAGCTACAATGAGCAGTTCTTC. It codes for CASSLVDQMLSYNEQFF.

This clonotype was found many times. The chain is built from TRBV5-1 and TRBJ1-5; 11 positions agree with TRBD1. The CDR3 spans 16 residues. Germline V gene lookup returns CDR1 SGHRS and CDR2 YFSETQ. The J segment lost 3 bases and the V segment lost 4 bases, leaving 6 bases of the junction unmatched. The CDR3 loop reads CASSPGTGGINQPQHF. CDR3 DNA sequence: TGCGCCAGCAGCCCCGGGACAGGGGGAATCAATCAGCCCCAGCATTTT.